What follows are 10 T cell receptor beta chains derived from one specimen sequenced in a study of identical twins. TCRdb processed the 5' RACE reads anew with MiXCR; each CDR3 protein has one entry. This table has about 790,000 distinct CDR3 sequences, 18% appearing once. In addition, the sample was reused for a study of T cells expressing NK-cell markers.

The sequencing input was PBMCs. The receptors come from a woman under 30 in good health.

The chain uses TRBV5-1 and TRBJ2-1, with TRBD2 identical over 7 bases. The J segment lost 2 bases and the V segment lost 0 bases, leaving 8 bases of the junction unmatched. Looked up from germline, CDR1 is SGHRS and CDR2 is YFSETQ. The CDR3 totals 17 residues. The CDR3 sequence: CASSLGGQLATYNEQFF. The CDR3 nucleotides read TGCGCCAGCAGCTTGGGCGGACAACTAGCGACCTACAATGAGCAGTTCTTC.

This chain's CDR3 is CASSLVTVSNQPQHF. The CDR3 bases are TGTGCCAGCAGCTTGGTTACAGTCTCCAATCAGCCCCAGCATTTT. The gene calls are TRBV5-5 and TRBJ1-5; D gene ambiguous. There are 15 residues in the CDR3. The ends were cut back, 0 bases at V and 3 bases at J, with 10 bases in the middle. Germline values: CDR1 SGHKS, CDR2 YYEKEE (reference sequence).

This clonotype occurred a few times. This sequence joins TRBV6-2 or TRBV6-3 and TRBJ2-5; perhaps TRBD2 as D (6 bases). Trimming stripped 4 bases from V and 3 bases from J, with 15 bases between. CDR3 length: 15 amino acids. Germline CDR1 is MNHEY and CDR2 is SVGEGT. CDR3 DNA: TGTGCCAGCAGTTCCCCTAGCGCATCCAAAGAGACCCAGTACTTC. This codes for CASSSPSASKETQYF.

There are many counts of this clonotype. The chain recombines TRBV21-1 with TRBJ1-6. TRBV21-1 counts as a pseudogene. The CDR3 has 14 residues. The CDR3 DNA is TGTGCCAGCAGCAAGTCGACGAATGGTTCACCCCTCCACTTT. It codes for CASSKSTNGSPLHF.

The chain couples TRBV7-9 to TRBJ1-4, with D perhaps matching TRBD1 (6 bases). The length of the CDR3 is 13 residues. The V end lost 5 bases, the J end lost 11 bases, and 15 bases lay between the germline ends. Germline V CDR1 and CDR2: SEHNR, FQNEAQ (reference sequence). The CDR3 DNA reads TGTGCCAGCAGCCAGGACAGCCAGGGGAAACTGTTTTTT. Translated: CASSQDSQGKLFF. Full variable domain (rest looked up from reference TRBV7-9 and TRBJ1-4): DTGVSQNPRHKITKRGQNVTFRCDPISEHNRLYWYRQTLGQGPEFLTYFQNEAQLEKSRLLSDRFSAERPKGSFSTLEIQRTEQGDSAMYLCASSQDSQGKLFFGSGTQLSVL.

V gene TRBV20-1 combines with J gene TRBJ2-1, with D tentatively TRBD2 (5 bases). V dropped 3 bases and J dropped 8 bases, with 17 bases sitting between them. The CDR3 has 14 amino acids. Germline assignment: CDR1 DFQATT and CDR2 SNEGSKA (reference sequence). This chain's CDR3 is CSASQAGVSDEQFF. As DNA, the CDR3 is TGCAGTGCTAGCCAAGCAGGTGTTAGCGATGAGCAGTTCTTC.

This chain links TRBV5-1 with TRBJ2-2, with a weak D call TRBD1 (5 bases). Per the germline V gene, CDR1 is SGHRS and CDR2 is YFSETQ. Trimming cost V 5 bases and J 6 bases, with 14 bases left between them. The CDR3 totals 14 residues. DNA for the CDR3: TGCGCCAGCAGGTCCTTGGGGCAGGCCGGGGAGCTGTTTTTT. Encoded protein: CASRSLGQAGELFF.

This clonotype has ten or more counts. The V and J genes are TRBV29-1 and TRBJ1-1; D might be TRBD1 (6 bases). CDR1 is SQVTM, CDR2 ANQGSEA, per germline. Trimming shortened V by 6 bases and J by 4 bases, and 6 bases separated the two germline ends. This CDR3 is built from 10 residues. CDR3 loop: CSVRGTEAFF. The CDR3 region has the DNA TGCAGCGTCAGGGGCACTGAAGCTTTCTTT.

This clonotype was recorded a few times. The chain is built from TRBV29-1 and TRBJ1-1; 7 nucleotides agree with TRBD1. CDR3 length: 14 amino acids. The V gene end was trimmed by 0 bases and the J gene end by 4 bases; junction bases not matched to a gene: 5. CDR1 and CDR2 from the germline V gene are SQVTM and ANQGSEA. The CDR3 DNA is TGCAGCGTTGAAGATTCCAGGGGGATCACTGAAGCTTTCTTT. It specifies CSVEDSRGITEAFF.

The chain carries TRBV3-1 and TRBJ2-3; either TRBD1 or TRBD2 may fit D (6 bases each). This CDR3 is 15 amino acids long. Germline V lookup: CDR1 LGHDT, CDR2 YNNKEL (reference sequence). V shed 3 bases and J shed 5 bases, with 15 bases lying between them. The DNA of the CDR3 is TGTGCCAGCAGCCACGCAGTGGAGGGGGGAGATACGCAGTATTTT. Translation: CASSHAVEGGDTQYF.